This TCR beta chain appears in the sequencing data of a study of blood T cell repertoires in COVID-19. Adults between roughly 18 and 90 years of age took part from 20 to 25 US areas. The study assigned cohorts using participant-reported clinical history. Trimming took off 2 bases at V and 0 bases at J, with 11 bases between the two ends. Germline CDR1 LGHDT, CDR2 YNNKEL (reference sequence). The CDR3 runs 16 residues. In the original analysis: Amplification with reference gene primers provided the estimates of nucleated cell counts. TCRdb's table, derived via immunoSEQ multiplex PCR, lists solely in-frame clones and lacks some. The DNA gave D and trimming, while V, J and clone size come from that table. The repertoire has around 300,000 clones, around 89% of them found once; the top ten carry approximately 4.5%.

The sample taken for sequencing was PBMCs or T cells enriched from blood (not recorded which). The clonotype was recovered from a woman aged 18 to 35 with acute COVID-19. This chain links TRBV3-1 (or the pseudogene TRBV3-2) with TRBJ2-1; TRBD2 might be the D (6 bases). The CDR3 region has the DNA TGTGCCAGCAGCCAAATTACGCGGGGCTCCTACAATGAGCAGTTCTTC. Protein: CASSQITRGSYNEQFF.